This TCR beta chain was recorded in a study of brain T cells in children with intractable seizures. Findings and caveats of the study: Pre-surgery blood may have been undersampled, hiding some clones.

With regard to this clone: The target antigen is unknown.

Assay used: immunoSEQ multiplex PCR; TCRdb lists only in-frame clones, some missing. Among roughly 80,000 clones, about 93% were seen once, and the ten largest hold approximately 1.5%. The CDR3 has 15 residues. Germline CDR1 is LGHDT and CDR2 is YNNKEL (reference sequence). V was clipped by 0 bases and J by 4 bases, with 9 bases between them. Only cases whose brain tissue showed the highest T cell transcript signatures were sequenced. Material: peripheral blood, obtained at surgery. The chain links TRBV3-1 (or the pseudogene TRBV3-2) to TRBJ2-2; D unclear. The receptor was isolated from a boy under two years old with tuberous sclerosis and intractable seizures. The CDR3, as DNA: TGTGCCAGCAGCCAAGATTTCAGGTTCACCGGGGAGCTGTTTTTT. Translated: CASSQDFRFTGELFF.